A selection of T cell receptor beta chains follows, all from one sample in a study of cytomegalovirus exposure and HLA in healthy donors. Libraries were prepared by immunoSEQ multiplex PCR; TCRdb keeps only in-frame clonotypes and omits some of them. The sample shows about 74,000 clones, 85% to 95% of them seen only once. The specimen sequenced was PBMCs. The source of these receptors is a man aged 18 to 29 in good health and CMV-seropositive. The CDR3 runs from the conserved cysteine through the conserved F or W. Each record gives: J gene, V gene, D gene, CDR3 length, clone size, CDR3 DNA, CDR3 protein. A D gene is named only where the DNA matches it firmly. Clone size, where shown, is once, few, many, or a class for clones that have expanded.

>TRBJ1-2|TRBV19|NA|12|NA
TGTGCCAGTAGTCTAGGACAGTATGGCTACACCTTC
CASSLGQYGYTF
>TRBJ1-5|TRBV5-5|NA|13|NA
TGTGCCAGCAGCAAGACAGGCAATCAGCCCCAGCATTTT
CASSKTGNQPQHF
>TRBJ2-7|TRBV7-2|TRBD2|15|NA
TGTGCCAGCAGCCCCGTAGCGGGAGGCGCCTACGAGCAGTACTTC
CASSPVAGGAYEQYF
>TRBJ1-1|TRBV4-1|NA|15|few
TGCGCCAGCAGCCTCGTATTGGGGGGAGGCACTGAAGCTTTCTTT
CASSLVLGGGTEAFF
>TRBJ2-1|TRBV5-1|TRBD1|13|NA
TGCGCCAGCAGCCCCGGACAGGGCAATGAGCAGTTCTTC
CASSPGQGNEQFF
>TRBJ1-2|TRBV6-6|NA|11|NA
TGTGCCAGCACAACTAACTATGGCTACACCTTC
CASTTNYGYTF
>TRBJ1-2|TRBV28|NA|14|NA
TGTGCCAGCAGTTCCACAGACACCCGATATGGCTACACCTTC
CASSSTDTRYGYTF
>TRBJ2-5|TRBV9|TRBD2|17|NA
TGTGCCAGCAGCCCGGCCGGGGTAGCGGGAGTTTCGGAGACCCAGTACTTC
CASSPAGVAGVSETQYF
>TRBJ1-2|TRBV21-1|NA|13|NA
TGTGCCAGCAGATCCCAGGGGGACTATGGCTACACCTTC
CASRSQGDYGYTF
>TRBJ1-2|TRBV28|NA|13|NA
TGTGCCAGCAGCCTGGGGGGGGCGTACGGCTACACCTTC
CASSLGGAYGYTF
>TRBJ2-3|TRBV5-1|NA|14|NA
TGCGCCAGCAGCTTGAAGCGGGGCACAGATACGCAGTATTTT
CASSLKRGTDTQYF
>TRBJ1-1|TRBV6-5|TRBD1|14|NA
TGTGCCAGGACAGGGACAGATGGTGGGCAGGAGACTTTCTTT
CARTGTDGGQETFF
>TRBJ1-3|TRBV7-9|NA|12|NA
TGTGCCAGCAGCTTCGGGGGAAACACCATATATTTT
CASSFGGNTIYF
>TRBJ1-2|TRBV6-5|NA|11|NA
TGTGCCAGCAGTTACGGGCGAGGCTACACCTTC
CASSYGRGYTF
>TRBJ2-6|TRBV4-1|TRBD1|15|NA
TGCGCCAGCAGTGAACAGGGGTCTGGGGCCAACGTCCTGACTTTC
CASSEQGSGANVLTF
>TRBJ2-2|TRBV29-1|TRBD2|15|NA
TGCAGCGTTTTTTTGACTAGCGGGAGTACCGGGGAGCTGTTTTTT
CSVFLTSGSTGELFF
>TRBJ2-7|TRBV5-1|TRBD2|14|NA
TGCGCCAGCAGCGGGACTAGCGAGGTGCGGGAGCAGTACTTC
CASSGTSEVREQYF
>TRBJ1-2|TRBV28|TRBD1|15|NA
TGTGCCAGCAGTTTAAGGACAGGGGGCATCTATGGCTACACCTTC
CASSLRTGGIYGYTF
>TRBJ2-5|TRBV4-2|TRBD2|18|NA
TGTGCCAGCAGCCAACAACTAGCGGGAGGGCCGGGGGATGAGACCCAGTACTTC
CASSQQLAGGPGDETQYF
>TRBJ2-7|TRBV6-9|NA|14|once
TGTGCCAGCAGTTCCTCGGGAGACGGGTACGAGCAGTACTTC
CASSSSGDGYEQYF
>TRBJ2-7|TRBV6-1|TRBD1|14|once
TGTGCCAGCTCTTCCCAGCAGGGGGCCTACGAGCAGTACTTC
CASSSQQGAYEQYF
>TRBJ2-3|TRBV27|TRBD2|17|NA
TGTGCCAGCAGTCCCAGTACTAGCGGGAGGATCGCAGATACGCAGTATTTT
CASSPSTSGRIADTQYF
>TRBJ2-2|TRBV28|NA|14|NA
TGTGCCAGCAGTTTACCCACCCGCGCCGGGGAGCTGTTTTTT
CASSLPTRAGELFF
>TRBJ2-1|TRBV9|NA|14|NA
TGTGCCAGCAGCGTAGGAGGTCCCTACAATGAGCAGTTCTTC
CASSVGGPYNEQFF
>TRBJ2-7|TRBV19|NA|16|once
TGTGCCAGTAGCCCAACTGGGACAACGAGCTCCTACGAGCAGTACTTC
CASSPTGTTSSYEQYF
>TRBJ2-7|TRBV7-8|TRBD2|15|NA
TGTGCCAGCAGCTCCCTGGGGGGGGTAGCCTACGAGCAGTACTTC
CASSSLGGVAYEQYF
>TRBJ1-2|TRBV6-5|NA|15|NA
TGTGCCAGCAGGGTAAACAGGGAAGCGGCCTATGGCTACACCTTC
CASRVNREAAYGYTF
>TRBJ1-1|TRBV10-3|TRBD1|14|NA
TGTGCCATCACTCAGGGACAGGGTTGGACTGAAGCTTTCTTT
CAITQGQGWTEAFF
>TRBJ2-4|TRBV19|TRBD1|14|NA
TGTGCCAGTAGTAAGGGGACAGGGGAAAACATTCAGTACTTC
CASSKGTGENIQYF
>TRBJ1-3|TRBV7-9|NA|17|NA
TGTGCCAGCAGCCTTCCGGGACAAGCGACAATTGGAAACACCATATATTTT
CASSLPGQATIGNTIYF
>TRBJ1-2|TRBV7-9|TRBD1|15|NA
TGTGCCAGCAGCGCCTTCGGGACAGGGAACTATGGCTACACCTTC
CASSAFGTGNYGYTF
>TRBJ2-5|TRBV9|NA|15|NA
TGTGCCAGCAGCGTAGCGGGCAGTAGCGAAGAGACCCAGTACTTC
CASSVAGSSEETQYF
>TRBJ2-7|TRBV4-2|TRBD1|17|NA
TGTGCCAGCAGCCAGGCCGGACAGGCCCCGTCGGACCACGAGCAGTACTTC
CASSQAGQAPSDHEQYF
>TRBJ2-5|TRBV30|NA|14|NA
TGTGCCTGGAGCCCCGACTCATCCCGAGCGACCCAGTACTTC
CAWSPDSSRATQYF
>TRBJ1-1|TRBV27|NA|13|NA
TGTGCCAGTTCGACAGAACCTAACACTGAAGCTTTCTTT
CASSTEPNTEAFF
>TRBJ1-3|TRBV30|TRBD1|15|NA
TGTGCCTGGAGAAGGGGCACAGGGGGTGGAAACACCATATATTTT
CAWRRGTGGGNTIYF
>TRBJ2-5|TRBV18|TRBD2|16|NA
TGTGCCAGCTCACCAGGGAGCGGGAGGTCCAAAGAGACCCAGTACTTC
CASSPGSGRSKETQYF
>TRBJ1-5|TRBV27|NA|14|NA
TGTGCCAGCAGTTTGTACAGGGGCAATCAGCCCCAGCATTTT
CASSLYRGNQPQHF
>TRBJ1-5|TRBV6-6|TRBD1|15|NA
TGTGCCAGCAGTCTAACAGGGGGGAGCAATCAGCCCCAGCATTTT
CASSLTGGSNQPQHF
>TRBJ2-7|TRBV10-3|TRBD1|18|NA
TGTGCCATCAGTGAGGGGGGCCAAGGGACAGGGGCATACTACGAGCAGTACTTC
CAISEGGQGTGAYYEQYF
>TRBJ2-3|TRBV6-4|TRBD1|15|NA
TGTGCCAGCAGTGACGGGACAGGATCCACAGATACGCAGTATTTT
CASSDGTGSTDTQYF
>TRBJ2-1|TRBV18|TRBD1|13|once
TGTGCCAGCTCACCGCGCGACAGGGCCGGGCAGTTCTTC
CASSPRDRAGQFF
>TRBJ1-5|TRBV19|NA|15|NA
TGTGCCAGTAGTATAATAGCTGGGAGCAATCAGCCCCAGCATTTT
CASSIIAGSNQPQHF
>TRBJ2-3|TRBV5-1|NA|13|NA
TGCGCCAGCAGCCAAGCGGACACAGATACGCAGTATTTT
CASSQADTDTQYF
>TRBJ1-2|TRBV10-3|TRBD1|18|once
TGTGCCATCAGTGAGTATGGGACAGGCCTACCGGACGGCTATGGCTACACCTTC
CAISEYGTGLPDGYGYTF
>TRBJ2-1|TRBV5-3|TRBD2|18|NA
TGTGCCAGAAGCTCCCGGACGGGACTAGCGGGAGCCTACAATGAGCAGTTCTTC
CARSSRTGLAGAYNEQFF
>TRBJ1-5|TRBV28|NA|13|NA
TGTGCCAGCGAGAATAATATGAATCAGCCCCAGCATTTT
CASENNMNQPQHF
>TRBJ2-7|TRBV28|NA|12|once
TGTGCCAGCAGTTCATCAGGGCTCGAGCAGTACTTC
CASSSSGLEQYF
>TRBJ2-2|TRBV10-3|NA|14|NA
TGTGCCATCTCAGTGCAGGGGTTTACCGGGGAGCTGTTTTTT
CAISVQGFTGELFF
>TRBJ2-5|TRBV18|TRBD1|15|NA
TGTGCCAGCTCACCACCGTACAGGGGCCAAGAGACCCAGTACTTC
CASSPPYRGQETQYF
>TRBJ1-2|TRBV7-9|NA|16|NA
TGTGCCAGCAGCTCCACCATGGGAGAAGCTAACTATGGCTACACCTTC
CASSSTMGEANYGYTF
>TRBJ1-5|TRBV2|NA|14|once
TGTGCCAGCACAACTCGGGTAGGGGAACAGCCCCAGCATTTT
CASTTRVGEQPQHF
>TRBJ2-2|TRBV11-3|NA|14|NA
TGTGCCAGCAGTTTTGACAGGAACACCGGGGAGCTGTTTTTT
CASSFDRNTGELFF
>TRBJ2-7|TRBV5-1|TRBD1|14|NA
TGCGCCAGCAGCTTGGGGACAGGAACCTACGAGCAGTACTTC
CASSLGTGTYEQYF
>TRBJ1-2|TRBV6-4|TRBD1|14|NA
TGTGCCAGCAGTGAGTCCGGGACAGGAACTGGCTACACCTTC
CASSESGTGTGYTF
>TRBJ2-3|TRBV7-3|NA|14|NA
TGTGCCAGCAGCACTGGACAATCCACAGATACGCAGTATTTT
CASSTGQSTDTQYF
>TRBJ2-7|TRBV30|TRBD2|14|NA
TGTGCCTGGAGTGCCCCAGGACTAGCCCACGAGCAGTACTTC
CAWSAPGLAHEQYF
>TRBJ2-7|TRBV19|TRBD1|16|NA
TGTGCCAGTAGTACCGCCCGACAGGGTCATCCCTACGAGCAGTACTTC
CASSTARQGHPYEQYF